This T cell receptor (beta chain) was profiled in a study of identical twins. MiXCR was run by TCRdb on the 5' RACE reads, yielding one entry per CDR3 protein. The table shows around 250,000 distinct CDR3 sequences, with about an eighth occurring only once. This clonotype was seen a few times. Germline CDR1 and CDR2: MNHEY and SMNVEV (reference sequence). The CDR3 is 13 amino acids. The ends were cut back, 5 bases at V and 5 bases at J, with 12 bases in the middle. This sample was also put to use in a study of yellow fever vaccine responses in identical twins.

The sequence came from a woman between 18 and 29 years old in good health. Sequenced input: memory (CD45RO+) T cells sorted from blood. This chain connects TRBV27 to TRBJ2-5, with D perhaps TRBD2 (6 bases). CDR3 bases: TGTGCCAGCAGTACCAGGACTAAGGAGACCCAGTACTTC. This sequence encodes CASSTRTKETQYF.